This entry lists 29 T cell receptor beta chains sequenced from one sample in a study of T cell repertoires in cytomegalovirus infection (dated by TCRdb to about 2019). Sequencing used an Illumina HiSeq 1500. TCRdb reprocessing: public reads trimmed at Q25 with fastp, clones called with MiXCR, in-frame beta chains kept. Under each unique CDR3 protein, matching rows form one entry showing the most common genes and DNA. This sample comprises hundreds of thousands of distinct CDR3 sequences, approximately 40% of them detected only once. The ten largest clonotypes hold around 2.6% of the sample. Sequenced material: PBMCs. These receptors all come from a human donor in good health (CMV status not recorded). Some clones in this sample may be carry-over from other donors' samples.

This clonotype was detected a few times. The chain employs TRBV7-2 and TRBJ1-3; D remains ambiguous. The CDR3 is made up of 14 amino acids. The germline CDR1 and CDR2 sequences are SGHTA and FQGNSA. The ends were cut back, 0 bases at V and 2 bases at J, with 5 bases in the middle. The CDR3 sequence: CASSLAWPGNTIYF. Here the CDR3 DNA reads TGTGCCAGCAGCTTAGCGTGGCCTGGAAACACCATATATTTT.

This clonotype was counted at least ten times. The CDR3 bases are TGTGCCAGCAGCTTATCAGGGACAGACTACAATGAGCAGTTCTTC. It translates to CASSLSGTDYNEQFF. The V gene is TRBV7-3, the J gene TRBJ2-1, with TRBD1 identical over 7 bases. The V gene's germline CDR1 is SGHTA and CDR2 FQGTGA. This CDR3 has 15 residues. Trimming cost V 2 bases and J 3 bases; bases outside gene matches: 4.

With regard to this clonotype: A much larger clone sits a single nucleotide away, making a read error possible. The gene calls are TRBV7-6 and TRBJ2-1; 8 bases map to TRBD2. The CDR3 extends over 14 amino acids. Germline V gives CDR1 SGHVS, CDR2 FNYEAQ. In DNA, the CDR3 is TGTGCCGGCAGCTTGGGACTAGCCTACAATGAGCAGTTCTTC. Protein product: CAGSLGLAYNEQFF.

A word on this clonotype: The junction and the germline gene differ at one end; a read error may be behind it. The CDR3 sequence: CVSSVGGSDQPQHF. The CDR3 region has the DNA TGTGTCAGCAGCGTAGGGGGCTCGGACCAGCCCCAGCATTTT. The V and J genes are TRBV9 and TRBJ1-5, with 7 bases matching TRBD1. The CDR3 totals 14 residues. Germline V gene lookup returns CDR1 SGDLS and CDR2 YYNGEE.

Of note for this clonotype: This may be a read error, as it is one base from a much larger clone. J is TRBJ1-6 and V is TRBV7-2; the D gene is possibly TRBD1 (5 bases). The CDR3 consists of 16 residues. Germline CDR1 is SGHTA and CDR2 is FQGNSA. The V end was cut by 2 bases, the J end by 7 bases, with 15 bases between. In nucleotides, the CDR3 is TGTGCCAGCAGCTTACTGGGCGGGCAGGGAAATTCACCCCTCCACTTT. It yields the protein CASSLLGGQGNSPLHF.

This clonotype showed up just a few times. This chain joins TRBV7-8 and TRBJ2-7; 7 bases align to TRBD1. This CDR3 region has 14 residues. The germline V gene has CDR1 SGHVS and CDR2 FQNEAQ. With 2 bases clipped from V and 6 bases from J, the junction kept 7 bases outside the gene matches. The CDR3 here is CASSLWQGEGEQYF. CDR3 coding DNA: TGTGCCAGCAGCTTATGGCAGGGGGAAGGCGAGCAGTACTTC.

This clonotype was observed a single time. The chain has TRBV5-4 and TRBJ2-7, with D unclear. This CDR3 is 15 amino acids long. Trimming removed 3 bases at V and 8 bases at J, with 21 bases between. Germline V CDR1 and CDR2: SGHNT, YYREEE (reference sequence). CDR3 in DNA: TGTGCCAGCAGCTCCCCCGCGGCTCCCGTACCCAAGCAGTACTTC. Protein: CASSSPAAPVPKQYF. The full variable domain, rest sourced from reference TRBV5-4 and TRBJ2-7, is ETGVTQSPTHLIKTRGQQVTLRCSSQSGHNTVSWYQQALGQGPQFIFQYYREEENGRGNFPPRFSGLQFPNYSSELNVNALELDDSALYLCASSSPAAPVPKQYFGPGTRLTVT.

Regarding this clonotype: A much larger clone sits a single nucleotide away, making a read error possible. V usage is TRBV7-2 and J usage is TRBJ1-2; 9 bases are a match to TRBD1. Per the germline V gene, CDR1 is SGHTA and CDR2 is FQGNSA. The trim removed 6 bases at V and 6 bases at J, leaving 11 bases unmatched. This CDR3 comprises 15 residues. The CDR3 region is CASRQGGQGNDGYTF. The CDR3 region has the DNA TGTGCCAGCAGACAGGGGGGACAGGGAAACGATGGCTACACCTTC.

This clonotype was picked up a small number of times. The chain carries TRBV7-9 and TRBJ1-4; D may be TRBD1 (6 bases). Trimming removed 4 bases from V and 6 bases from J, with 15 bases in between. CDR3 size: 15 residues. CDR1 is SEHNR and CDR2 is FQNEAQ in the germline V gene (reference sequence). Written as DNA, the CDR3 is TGTGCCAGCAGCTCAATACTGAGGGGGGATGAAAAACTGTTTTTT. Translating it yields CASSSILRGDEKLFF.

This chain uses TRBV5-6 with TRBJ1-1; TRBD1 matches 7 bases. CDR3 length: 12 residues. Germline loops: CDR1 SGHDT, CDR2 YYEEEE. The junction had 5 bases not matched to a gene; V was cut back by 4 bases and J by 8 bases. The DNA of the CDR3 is TGTGCCAGCAGCCCGATACAGGGGGAAGCTTTCTTT. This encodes CASSPIQGEAFF.

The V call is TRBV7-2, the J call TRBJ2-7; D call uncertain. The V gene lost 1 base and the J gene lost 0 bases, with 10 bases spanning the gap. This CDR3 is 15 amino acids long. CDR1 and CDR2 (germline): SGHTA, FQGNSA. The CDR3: CASSLEAESSYEQYF. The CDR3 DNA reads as TGTGCCAGCAGCTTAGAGGCGGAGAGCTCCTACGAGCAGTACTTC.

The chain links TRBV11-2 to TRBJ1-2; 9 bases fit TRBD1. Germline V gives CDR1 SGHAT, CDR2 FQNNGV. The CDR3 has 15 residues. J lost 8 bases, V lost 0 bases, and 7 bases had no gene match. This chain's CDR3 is CASSLDRDRASGYTF. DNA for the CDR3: TGTGCCAGCAGCTTAGATCGGGACAGGGCATCGGGCTACACCTTC. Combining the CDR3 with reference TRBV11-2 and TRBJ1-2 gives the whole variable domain EAGVAQSPRYKIIEKRQSVAFWCNPISGHATLYWYQQILGQGPKLLIQFQNNGVVDDSQLPKDRFSAERLKGVDSTLKIQPAKLEDSAVYLCASSLDRDRASGYTFGSGTRLTVV.

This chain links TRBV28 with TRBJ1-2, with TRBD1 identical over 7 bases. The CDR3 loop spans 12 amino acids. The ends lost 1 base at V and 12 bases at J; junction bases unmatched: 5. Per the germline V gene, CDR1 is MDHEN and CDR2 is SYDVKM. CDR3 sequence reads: CASSLSQGGHTF. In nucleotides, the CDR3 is TGTGCCAGCAGTTTATCCCAGGGGGGCCACACCTTC.

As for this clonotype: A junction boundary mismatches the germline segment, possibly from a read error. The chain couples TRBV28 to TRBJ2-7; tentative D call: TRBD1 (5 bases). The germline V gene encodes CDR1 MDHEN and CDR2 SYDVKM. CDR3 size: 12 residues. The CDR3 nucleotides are TGTGCCAGCAGTCGCCCAGGGTACGGGCAGTACTTC. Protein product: CASSRPGYGQYF.

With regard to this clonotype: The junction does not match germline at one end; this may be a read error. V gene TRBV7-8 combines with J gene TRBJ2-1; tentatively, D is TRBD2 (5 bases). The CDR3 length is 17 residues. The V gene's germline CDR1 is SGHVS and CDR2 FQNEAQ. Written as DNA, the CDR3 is TGTGCCAGCAGCCCCATTGCGGGCAGATTAACGAACAATGAGTTGGTCTTC. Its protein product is CASSPIAGRLTNNELVF.

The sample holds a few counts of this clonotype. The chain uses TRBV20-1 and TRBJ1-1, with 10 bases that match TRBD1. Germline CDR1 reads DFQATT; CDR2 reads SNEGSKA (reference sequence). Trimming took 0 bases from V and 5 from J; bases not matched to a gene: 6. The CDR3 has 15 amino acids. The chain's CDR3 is CSARERQGAGTEAFF. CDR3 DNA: TGCAGTGCTAGAGAGAGACAGGGGGCCGGAACTGAAGCTTTCTTT.

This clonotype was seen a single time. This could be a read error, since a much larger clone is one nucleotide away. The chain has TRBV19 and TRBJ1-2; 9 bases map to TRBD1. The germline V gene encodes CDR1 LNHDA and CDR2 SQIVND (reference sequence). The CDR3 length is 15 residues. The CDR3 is CASSPRTGVNYCYTF. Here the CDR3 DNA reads TGTGCCAGTAGTCCCCGGACAGGGGTCAACTATTGCTACACCTTC.

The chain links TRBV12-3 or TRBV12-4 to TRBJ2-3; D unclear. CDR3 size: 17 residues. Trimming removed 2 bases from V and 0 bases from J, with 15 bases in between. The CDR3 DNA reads TGTGCCAGCAGTTTAAACCAGGCTTCGCTAAGCACAGATACGCAGTATTTT. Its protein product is CASSLNQASLSTDTQYF.

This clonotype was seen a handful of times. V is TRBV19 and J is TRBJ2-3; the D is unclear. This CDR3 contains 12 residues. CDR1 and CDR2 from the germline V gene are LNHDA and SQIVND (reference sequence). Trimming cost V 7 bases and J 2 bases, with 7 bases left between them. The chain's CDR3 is CASTSVTDTQYF. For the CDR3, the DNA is TGTGCCAGTACTTCTGTCACAGATACGCAGTATTTT.

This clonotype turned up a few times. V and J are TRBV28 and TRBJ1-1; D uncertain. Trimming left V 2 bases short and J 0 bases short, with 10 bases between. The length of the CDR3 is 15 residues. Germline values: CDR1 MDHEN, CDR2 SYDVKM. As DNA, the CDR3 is TGTGCCAGCAGTTTAGTGCAGGCCCTGAACACTGAAGCTTTCTTT. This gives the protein CASSLVQALNTEAFF.

CDR3 DNA: TGTGCCAGCAGACTCCTCGAGACGGCCACCGGGGAGCTGTTTTTT. Protein: CASRLLETATGELFF. This sequence joins TRBV6-5 and TRBJ2-2; D is unclear. This CDR3 is 15 amino acids long. The V gene's germline CDR1 is MNHEY and CDR2 SVGAGI. Trimming took 6 bases from V and 4 from J, leaving 15 bases between them.

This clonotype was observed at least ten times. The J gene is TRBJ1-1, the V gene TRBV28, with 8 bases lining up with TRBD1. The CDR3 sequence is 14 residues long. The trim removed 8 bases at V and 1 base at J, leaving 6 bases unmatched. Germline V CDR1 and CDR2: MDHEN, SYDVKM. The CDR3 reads CASQMTGENTEAFF. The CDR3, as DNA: TGTGCCAGCCAAATGACAGGGGAGAACACTGAAGCTTTCTTT.

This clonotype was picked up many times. As DNA, the CDR3 is TGTGCCAGCAGTCGCCTAGGTAGGACTAACCAAGAGACCCAGTACTTC. Its protein product is CASSRLGRTNQETQYF. The genes are TRBV12-3 or TRBV12-4 and TRBJ2-5, with TRBD2 as a possible D gene (6 bases). This CDR3 comprises 16 residues. The germline V and J ends were trimmed by 5 bases and 0 bases, with 16 bases remaining between them.

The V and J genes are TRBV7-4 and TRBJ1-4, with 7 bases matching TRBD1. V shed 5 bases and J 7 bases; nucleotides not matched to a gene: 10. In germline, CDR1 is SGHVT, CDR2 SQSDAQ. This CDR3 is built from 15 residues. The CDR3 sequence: CASSLRDSSGEKLFF. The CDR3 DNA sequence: TGTGCCAGCAGCCTTCGGGACAGTTCGGGTGAAAAACTGTTTTTT.

The DNA for the CDR3 is TGCAGTGCAGGGACTAGCGGGAGTATGGGCTACGAGCAGTACTTC. As protein: CSAGTSGSMGYEQYF. V gene TRBV20-1 combines with J gene TRBJ2-7, with 14 bases lining up with TRBD2. CDR3 length: 15 amino acids. Losses at the gene ends were 6 bases for V and 3 bases for J; bases not matched to a gene: 7. The V gene's germline CDR1 is DFQATT and CDR2 SNEGSKA (reference sequence).

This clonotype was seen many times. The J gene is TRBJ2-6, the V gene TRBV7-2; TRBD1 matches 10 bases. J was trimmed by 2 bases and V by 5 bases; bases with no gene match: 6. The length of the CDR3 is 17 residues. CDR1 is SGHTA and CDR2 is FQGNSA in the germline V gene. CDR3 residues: CASSPGQGTTGANVLTF. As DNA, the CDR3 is TGTGCCAGCAGCCCGGGACAGGGGACGACTGGGGCCAACGTCCTGACTTTC.

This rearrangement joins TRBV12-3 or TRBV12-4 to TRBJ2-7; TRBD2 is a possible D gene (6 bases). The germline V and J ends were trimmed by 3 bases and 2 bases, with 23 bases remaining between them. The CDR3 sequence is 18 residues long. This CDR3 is CASSFRPRLGEATYEQYF. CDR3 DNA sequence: TGTGCCAGCAGTTTCAGGCCCCGGTTGGGGGAGGCCACCTACGAGCAGTACTTC.

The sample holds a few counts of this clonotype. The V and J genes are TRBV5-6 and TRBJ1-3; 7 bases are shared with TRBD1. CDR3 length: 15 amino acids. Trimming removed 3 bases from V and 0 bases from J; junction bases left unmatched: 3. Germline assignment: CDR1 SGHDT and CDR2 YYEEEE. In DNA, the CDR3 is TGTGCCAGCAGCTGGGGGACAGTCTCTGGAAACACCATATATTTT. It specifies CASSWGTVSGNTIYF.

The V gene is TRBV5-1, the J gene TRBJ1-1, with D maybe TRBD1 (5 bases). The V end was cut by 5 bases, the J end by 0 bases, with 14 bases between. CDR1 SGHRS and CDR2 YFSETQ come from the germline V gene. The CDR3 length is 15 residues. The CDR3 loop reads CASSPGARLNTEAFF. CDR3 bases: TGCGCCAGCAGTCCTGGGGCAAGGCTGAACACTGAAGCTTTCTTT.